This passage covers 2 T cell receptor beta chains from one sample sequenced in a study of T cell responses to AZD1222 COVID-19 vaccine. Method: immunoSEQ multiplex PCR; TCRdb's copy keeps in-frame clones and lacks some. The sample comprises around 180,000 clones, around 88% of which are singletons, and around 8% rests with the top ten. Material: peripheral blood, obtained on day 0 of AZD1222 vaccination. These receptors came from an adult in good health.

The table lists this clone with a count of one. V gene TRBV5-1 combines with J gene TRBJ2-2; D remains unclear. CDR1 is SGHRS, CDR2 YFSETQ, per germline. The CDR3 covers 14 residues. Trimming removed 6 bases from V and 3 bases from J, with 12 bases in between. The CDR3 sequence: CASTPKTDTGELFF. CDR3 nucleotide sequence: TGCGCCAGCACACCCAAGACGGACACCGGGGAGCTGTTTTTT. Full variable domain (outside the CDR3, taken from reference TRBV5-1 and TRBJ2-2): KAGVTQTPRYLIKTRGQQVTLSCSPISGHRSVSWYQQTPGQGLQFLFEYFSETQRNKGNFPGRFSGRQFSNSRSEMNVSTLELGDSALYLCASTPKTDTGELFFGEGSRLTVL.

The CDR3 is CASSISREETQYF. The CDR3 DNA reads TGTGCCAGCAGTATCTCGAGAGAAGAGACCCAGTACTTC. The chain couples TRBV12-3 or TRBV12-4 to TRBJ2-5; no clear D gene. The V end lost 5 bases, the J end lost 3 bases, and 10 bases lay between the germline ends. The CDR3 is made up of 13 amino acids.